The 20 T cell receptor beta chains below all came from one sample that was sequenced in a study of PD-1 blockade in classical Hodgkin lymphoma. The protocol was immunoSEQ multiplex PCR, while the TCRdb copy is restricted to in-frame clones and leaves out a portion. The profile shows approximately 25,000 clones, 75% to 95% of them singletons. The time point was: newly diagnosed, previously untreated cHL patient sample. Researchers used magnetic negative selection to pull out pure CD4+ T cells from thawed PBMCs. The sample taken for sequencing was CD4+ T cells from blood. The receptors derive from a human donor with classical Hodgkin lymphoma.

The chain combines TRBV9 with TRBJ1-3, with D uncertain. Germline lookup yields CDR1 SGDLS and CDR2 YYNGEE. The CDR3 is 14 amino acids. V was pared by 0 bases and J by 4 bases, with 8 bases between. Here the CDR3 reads CASSVVEAGNTIYF. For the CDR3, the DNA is TGTGCCAGCAGCGTAGTAGAGGCAGGAAACACCATATATTTT.

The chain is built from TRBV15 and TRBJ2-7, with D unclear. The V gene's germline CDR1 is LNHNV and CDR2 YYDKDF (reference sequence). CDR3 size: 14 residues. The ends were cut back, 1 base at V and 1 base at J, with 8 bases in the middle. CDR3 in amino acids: CATSRGSQSYEQYF. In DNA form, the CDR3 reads TGTGCCACCAGCAGAGGGAGTCAGTCCTACGAGCAGTACTTC.

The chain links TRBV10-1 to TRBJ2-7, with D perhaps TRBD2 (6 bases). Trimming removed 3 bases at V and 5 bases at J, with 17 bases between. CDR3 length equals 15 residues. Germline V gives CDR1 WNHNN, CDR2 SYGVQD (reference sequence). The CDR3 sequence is CASSDPGTSPHEQYF. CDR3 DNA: TGCGCCAGCAGTGACCCGGGGACTTCCCCGCACGAGCAGTACTTC.

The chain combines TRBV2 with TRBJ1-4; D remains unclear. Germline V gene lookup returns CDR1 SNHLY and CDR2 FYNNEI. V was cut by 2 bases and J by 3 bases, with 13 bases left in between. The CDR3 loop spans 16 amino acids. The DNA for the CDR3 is TGTGCCAGCAGTGAATTGTGGAGGCAGGCTAATGAAAAACTGTTTTTT. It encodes CASSELWRQANEKLFF.

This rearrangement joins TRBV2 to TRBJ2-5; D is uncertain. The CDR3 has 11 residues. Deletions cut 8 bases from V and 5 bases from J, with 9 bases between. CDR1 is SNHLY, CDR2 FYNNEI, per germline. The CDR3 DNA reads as TGTGCCAGCTCACCCCGGGAGACCCAGTACTTC. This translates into CASSPRETQYF.

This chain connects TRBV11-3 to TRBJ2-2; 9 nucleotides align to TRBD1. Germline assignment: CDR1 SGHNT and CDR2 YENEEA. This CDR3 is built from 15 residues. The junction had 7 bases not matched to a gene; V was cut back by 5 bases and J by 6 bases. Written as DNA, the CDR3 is TGTGCCAGCAGCCCGGGGACAGGGCTTCCCGGGGAGCTGTTTTTT. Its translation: CASSPGTGLPGELFF.

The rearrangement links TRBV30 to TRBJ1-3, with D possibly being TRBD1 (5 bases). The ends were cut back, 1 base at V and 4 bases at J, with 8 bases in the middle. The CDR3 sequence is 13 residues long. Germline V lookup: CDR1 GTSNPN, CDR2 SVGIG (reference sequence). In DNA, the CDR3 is TGTGCCTGGAGTGCGGGGGGGGGAAACACCATATATTTT. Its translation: CAWSAGGGNTIYF.

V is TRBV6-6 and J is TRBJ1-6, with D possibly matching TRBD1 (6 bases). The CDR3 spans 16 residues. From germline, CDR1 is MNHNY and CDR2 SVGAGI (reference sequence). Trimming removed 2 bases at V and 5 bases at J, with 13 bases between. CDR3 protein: CASSYNRGQHNSPLHF. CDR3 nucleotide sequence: TGTGCCAGCAGTTACAATCGCGGACAGCATAATTCACCCCTCCACTTT.

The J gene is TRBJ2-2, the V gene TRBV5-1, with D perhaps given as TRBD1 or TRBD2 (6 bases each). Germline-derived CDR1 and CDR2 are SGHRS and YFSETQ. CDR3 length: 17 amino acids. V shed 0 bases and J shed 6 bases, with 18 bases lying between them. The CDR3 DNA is TGCGCCAGCAGCTTGGAACCCGGGGGTCGGACAGCCGGGGAGCTGTTTTTT. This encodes CASSLEPGGRTAGELFF.

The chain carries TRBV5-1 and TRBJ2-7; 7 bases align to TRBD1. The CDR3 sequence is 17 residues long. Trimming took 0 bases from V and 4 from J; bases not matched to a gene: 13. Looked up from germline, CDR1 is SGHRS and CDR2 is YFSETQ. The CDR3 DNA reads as TGCGCCAGCAGCTTGGCCCGACAGGGTTTGTTGGCTTACGAGCAGTACTTC. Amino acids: CASSLARQGLLAYEQYF.

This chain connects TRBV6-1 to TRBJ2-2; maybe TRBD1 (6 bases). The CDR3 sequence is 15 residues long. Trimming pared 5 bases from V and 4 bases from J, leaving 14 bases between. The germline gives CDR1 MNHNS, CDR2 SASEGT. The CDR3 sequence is CASSLQGSGTGELFF. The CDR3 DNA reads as TGTGCCAGCAGTCTCCAGGGGAGTGGCACCGGGGAGCTGTTTTTT.

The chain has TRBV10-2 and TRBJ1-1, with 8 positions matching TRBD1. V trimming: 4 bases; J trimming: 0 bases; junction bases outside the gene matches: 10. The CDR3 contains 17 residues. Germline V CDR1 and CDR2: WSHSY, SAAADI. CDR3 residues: CASSAMTGASVNTEAFF. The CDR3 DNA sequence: TGCGCCAGCAGTGCCATGACAGGGGCGTCAGTGAACACTGAAGCTTTCTTT.

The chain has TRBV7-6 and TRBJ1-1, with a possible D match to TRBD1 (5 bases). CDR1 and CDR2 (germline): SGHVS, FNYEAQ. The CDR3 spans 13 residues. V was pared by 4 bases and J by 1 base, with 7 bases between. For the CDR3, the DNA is TGTGCCAGCAGCTCCACAGGGAACACTGAAGCTTTCTTT. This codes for CASSSTGNTEAFF.

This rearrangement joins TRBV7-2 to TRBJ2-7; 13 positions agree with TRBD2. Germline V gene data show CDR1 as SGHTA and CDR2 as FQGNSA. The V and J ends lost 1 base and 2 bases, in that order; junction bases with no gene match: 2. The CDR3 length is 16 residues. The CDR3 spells CASSLGTSGGAYEQYF. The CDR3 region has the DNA TGTGCCAGCAGCTTAGGAACTAGCGGGGGGGCCTACGAGCAGTACTTC.

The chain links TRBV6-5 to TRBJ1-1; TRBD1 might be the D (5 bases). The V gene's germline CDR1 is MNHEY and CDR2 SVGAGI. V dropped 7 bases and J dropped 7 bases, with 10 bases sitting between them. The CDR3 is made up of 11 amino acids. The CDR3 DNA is TGTGCCAGCACGCAGGGCCATGAAGCTTTCTTT. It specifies CASTQGHEAFF.

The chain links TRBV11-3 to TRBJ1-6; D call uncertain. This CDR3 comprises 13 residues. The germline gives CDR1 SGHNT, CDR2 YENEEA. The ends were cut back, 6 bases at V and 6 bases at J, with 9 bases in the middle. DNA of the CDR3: TGTGCCAGCAGTCTCGTGACTAATTCACCCCTCCACTTT. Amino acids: CASSLVTNSPLHF. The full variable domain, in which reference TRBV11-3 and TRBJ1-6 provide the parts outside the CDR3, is EAGVVQSPRYKIIEKKQPVAFWCNPISGHNTLYWYLQNLGQGPELLIRYENEEAVDDSQLPKDRFSAERLKGVDSTLKIQPAELGDSAVYLCASSLVTNSPLHFGNGTRLTVT.

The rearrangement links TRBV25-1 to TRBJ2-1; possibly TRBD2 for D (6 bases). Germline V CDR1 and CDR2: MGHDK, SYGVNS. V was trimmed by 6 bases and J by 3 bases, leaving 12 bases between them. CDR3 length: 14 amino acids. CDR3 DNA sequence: TGTGCCAGCAGGGACCCGGGACTCTACAATGAGCAGTTCTTC. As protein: CASRDPGLYNEQFF.

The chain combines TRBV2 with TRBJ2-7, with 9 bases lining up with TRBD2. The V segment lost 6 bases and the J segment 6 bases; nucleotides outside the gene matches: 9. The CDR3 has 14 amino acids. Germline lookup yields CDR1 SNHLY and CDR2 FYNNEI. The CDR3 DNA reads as TGTGCCAGCAGGGGAGCTAGCGGGGAGGGCGAGCAGTACTTC. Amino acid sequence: CASRGASGEGEQYF.

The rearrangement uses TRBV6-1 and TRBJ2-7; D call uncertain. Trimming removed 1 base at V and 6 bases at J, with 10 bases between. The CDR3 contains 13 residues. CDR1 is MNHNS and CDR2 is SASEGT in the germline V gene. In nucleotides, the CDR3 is TGTGCCAGCAGTGAAGAAAGGTTCGGCGAGCAGTACTTC. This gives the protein CASSEERFGEQYF.

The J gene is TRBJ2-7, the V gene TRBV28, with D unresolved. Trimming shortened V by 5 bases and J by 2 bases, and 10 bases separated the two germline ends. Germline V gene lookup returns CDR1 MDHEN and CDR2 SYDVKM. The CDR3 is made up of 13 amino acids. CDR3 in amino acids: CASSRLATYEQYF. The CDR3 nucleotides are TGTGCCAGCAGTCGACTGGCGACCTACGAGCAGTACTTC.